This T cell receptor (beta chain) was sequenced for a study of spatial heterogeneity in lung cancer. In the study overall: Each time, sequencing found more beta-chain sequences than alpha-chain sequences. Study-wide results and limits: Ubiquitous expanded tumor TCRs appeared in blood more at resection than follow-up.

Unique molecular identifiers, one per molecule, were present on every TCR cDNA molecule. One entry per CDR3 protein results from TCRdb running MiXCR on the 5' RACE reads. The table shows tens of thousands of distinct CDR3 sequences, with 10% to 15% occurring only once. The sample's time point: sample taken at primary tumor resection. Unsorted whole RNA of tumor, nontumor lung or frozen PBMC was sequenced. Patients with untreated early-stage non-small cell lung cancer, numbering some 72, were the donors. Trimming removed 1 base at V and 0 bases at J, with 13 bases between. The CDR3 runs to 17 residues. Germline loops: CDR1 SGHDN, CDR2 FVKESK. The table lists this clonotype with a few counts. What it binds is not known.

The sequence came from a male donor with early-stage non-small cell lung cancer. The chain combines TRBV14 with TRBJ1-3; D is unresolved. The sample here was PBMCs, taken at surgery. The CDR3 loop reads CASSQAFDHISGNTIYF. The CDR3 region has the DNA TGTGCCAGCAGCCAAGCCTTTGACCACATCTCTGGAAACACCATATATTTT.